The rows below give T cell receptor beta chains drawn from one sample of a study of response to subunit inactivated influenza vaccine. TCRdb reprocessed the RT-PCR reads with MiXCR, giving one entry per CDR3 protein. Of about 500,000 distinct CDR3 sequences in the sample, 16% were seen once. Sample: CD4+ T cells sorted from PBMCs, taken around 25 months after vaccination. The receptor source for this set is a man aged 45 to 75 who received an inactivated influenza vaccine. Both conserved end residues are part of each CDR3. Fields, in order: J gene, D gene, V gene, clone size, CDR3 DNA, CDR3 protein. D genes are given only for firm matches. Size is omitted from some rows. Given values are once, few, many or a class for expanded clones.

TRBJ2-7,TRBD1,TRBV20-1,.,TGCAGTGCTAGAGGCGTGGACAGGATTTTCTCCTACGAGCAGTACTTC,CSARGVDRIFSYEQYF
TRBJ1-2,.,TRBV6-5,.,TGTGCCAGCAGACTAGGGGTAGGGGGCTACACCTTC,CASRLGVGGYTF
TRBJ1-5,.,TRBV12-3/TRBV12-4,many,TGTGCCAGCAGTTTGAGTCAGAGCAATCAGCCCCAGCATTTT,CASSLSQSNQPQHF
TRBJ1-2,.,TRBV3-1,.,TGTGCCAGCAGCCCCCTAGCCGGCGACTATGGCTACACCTTC,CASSPLAGDYGYTF
TRBJ2-1,TRBD1,TRBV9,.,TGTGCCAGCAGCGTAGAAAAGGTAGGGACAGGGTTCAATGAGCAGTTCTTC,CASSVEKVGTGFNEQFF
TRBJ2-7,TRBD2,TRBV20-1,.,TGCAGTGCGGACCCCTTGGAGCGGGAGGGCAGCTCCTACGAGCAGTACTTC,CSADPLEREGSSYEQYF
TRBJ2-3,TRBD2,TRBV11-1,.,TGTGCCATCAGCTTTGGACTAGCGGGGCTGAGCACAGATACGCAGTATTTT,CAISFGLAGLSTDTQYF
TRBJ2-7,.,TRBV6-1,many,TGTGCCAGCAATCGGGACATTACCTACGAGCAGTACTTC,CASNRDITYEQYF
TRBJ2-7,.,TRBV20-1,few,TGCAGTGCTAGTGGTGCGGGGATACACGAGCAGTACTTC,CSASGAGIHEQYF
TRBJ1-1,.,TRBV20-1,.,TGCAGTGCAACGAACGGGGGCTTAAACACTGAAGCTTTCTTT,CSATNGGLNTEAFF
TRBJ2-1,.,TRBV12-3/TRBV12-4,.,TGTGCCAGCAGTTCCTCCTACCGGGAAAAGGGGAATGAGCAGTTCTTC,CASSSSYREKGNEQFF
TRBJ2-1,TRBD1,TRBV12-3/TRBV12-4,few,TGTGCCAGCAGTTTTTACGCCGGGACAGGGGGCGGAGAGCAGTTCTTC,CASSFYAGTGGGEQFF
TRBJ2-4,TRBD1,TRBV4-1,few,TGCGCCAGCAGCCAATTCCAGGGACAGACCCTAGCCAAAAACATTCAGTACTTC,CASSQFQGQTLAKNIQYF
TRBJ2-7,.,TRBV11-2,few,TGTGCCAGCAGCCTAAACCCTGGGGACCACTACGAGCAGTACTTC,CASSLNPGDHYEQYF
TRBJ2-7,TRBD2,TRBV20-1,few,TGCAGTGCTAGGAGACTAGCGGGGAACCACGAGCAGTACTTC,CSARRLAGNHEQYF
TRBJ2-1,TRBD2,TRBV20-1,few,TGCAGTGCTCGCAAGGGGACTAGCGGCTACAATGAGCAGTTCTTC,CSARKGTSGYNEQFF
TRBJ1-1,TRBD1,TRBV12-3/TRBV12-4,many,TGTGCCAGCAGTTTTACAGGGGGTGGGGATGAAGCTTTCTTT,CASSFTGGGDEAFF
TRBJ1-2,.,TRBV12-3/TRBV12-4,.,TGTGCCAGCAGTTTCGCCGGGGGGGGTTTGGACTATGGCTACACCTTC,CASSFAGGGLDYGYTF
TRBJ2-7,.,TRBV18,.,TGTGCCAGCTCACCAAGCCATTCCTACGAGCAGTACTTC,CASSPSHSYEQYF
TRBJ2-3,.,TRBV12-3/TRBV12-4,few,TGTGCCAGCAGGCTTCCAGGGTCACATACGCAGTATTTT,CASRLPGSHTQYF
TRBJ1-1,.,TRBV5-1,many,TGCGCCAGCAGCTTGATTGGCGGTGAAGCTTTCTTT,CASSLIGGEAFF
TRBJ2-2,TRBD2,TRBV12-3/TRBV12-4,few,TGTGCCAGCAGCCCGCGGGGGGCGGGGACCGGGGAGCTGTTTTTT,CASSPRGAGTGELFF
TRBJ2-7,TRBD1,TRBV7-9,few,TGTGCCAGCAGCCGCGCAGGGGGCGCCTTCTCCTACGAGCAGTACTTC,CASSRAGGAFSYEQYF
TRBJ1-1,TRBD1,TRBV12-3/TRBV12-4,.,TGTGCCAGCAGTTTACCTACACAGGGGGCTGGAACTGAAGCTTTCTTT,CASSLPTQGAGTEAFF
TRBJ2-7,TRBD2,TRBV27,.,TGTGCGAGCAGAACAACTAGCGGGAGGGGACAATACGAGCAGTACTTC,CASRTTSGRGQYEQYF
TRBJ1-1,TRBD1,TRBV20-1,.,TGCAGTGCTGGGAAATTGACAGGGAGAGCTTTCTTT,CSAGKLTGRAFF
TRBJ2-7,.,TRBV7-2,few,TGTGCCAGCAGCTTTCGTCAGGGGATCTACGAGCAGTACTTC,CASSFRQGIYEQYF
TRBJ1-2,.,TRBV2,.,TGTGCCAGCAGGATGGACCGGCAACCTAACTATGGCTACACCTTC,CASRMDRQPNYGYTF
TRBJ2-1,TRBD2,TRBV4-2,.,TGTGCCAGCAGCCCTAGGACTAGCGGAAGCTCCTACAATGAGCAGTTCTTC,CASSPRTSGSSYNEQFF